This TCR beta chain was found in a study of siplizumab effects on memory and regulatory T cells. This clone turned up a few times. Profiled with immunoSEQ multiplex PCR; TCRdb holds only in-frame clones, not every one. The data hold approximately 82,000 clones, with 87% observed a single time. The V end lost 8 bases, the J end lost 10 bases, and 15 bases lay between the germline ends. The CDR3 runs 13 residues. CDR1 and CDR2 from the germline V gene are WSHSY and SAAADI. Sequenced input: Tregs sorted from blood. This receptor was obtained from a human donor in good health. This chain links TRBV10-2 with TRBJ1-6; unclear D gene. Here the CDR3 reads CASSGLRGSPLHF. CDR3 in DNA: TGCGCCAGCTCCGGGCTCAGAGGATCACCCCTCCACTTT.